Presented here are 30 T cell receptor beta chains from one specimen sequenced in a study of cytomegalovirus exposure and HLA in healthy donors. It was with 60 Vbeta and 13 Jbeta primers that the PCR ran. Assay used: immunoSEQ multiplex PCR; TCRdb lists only in-frame clones, some missing. The profile shows 150,000 to 200,000 clones, 82% of them singletons. Sequenced sample: PBMCs. These receptors were taken from a man aged 45 to 65 in good health and CMV-seropositive.

This clone was observed a single time. V usage is TRBV29-1 and J usage is TRBJ1-2; TRBD1 might be the D (6 bases). CDR1 and CDR2 (germline): SQVTM, ANQGSEA. V lost 3 bases and J lost 2, with 16 bases in between. CDR3 length: 15 amino acids. CDR3 sequence reads: CSVEALTTGNYGYTF. The CDR3 DNA sequence: TGCAGCGTTGAGGCCCTCACGACAGGCAACTATGGCTACACCTTC.

This chain uses TRBV11-3 with TRBJ2-1, with D maybe TRBD2 (5 bases). The V gene's germline CDR1 is SGHNT and CDR2 YENEEA. CDR3 length: 14 residues. Trimming took off 4 bases at V and 4 bases at J, with 11 bases between the two ends. The DNA of the CDR3 is TGTGCCAGCAGCTACGATCCGGGGTACAATGAGCAGTTCTTC. It encodes CASSYDPGYNEQFF.

The chain links TRBV6-1 to TRBJ1-1, with a weak D call TRBD1 (5 bases). Germline values: CDR1 MNHNS, CDR2 SASEGT. The CDR3 runs to 13 residues. Trimming took off 6 bases at V and 3 bases at J, with 11 bases between the two ends. CDR3 DNA: TGTGCCAGCAGGGCAGGGAGGGACACTGAAGCTTTCTTT. As protein: CASRAGRDTEAFF.

CDR3 region: CAWSPREGLEQFF. CDR3 bases: TGTGCCTGGAGTCCCCGGGAGGGGCTTGAGCAGTTCTTC. The gene calls are TRBV30 and TRBJ2-1; 8 positions match TRBD2. The germline gives CDR1 GTSNPN, CDR2 SVGIG (reference sequence). Trimming at V came to 2 bases and at J to 9 bases, leaving 6 bases not matched to a gene. This CDR3 contains 13 residues. The whole variable domain, remainder taken from reference TRBV30 and TRBJ2-1, is SQTIHQWPATLVQPVGSPLSLECTVEGTSNPNLYWYRQAAGRGLQLLFYSVGIGQISSEVPQNLSASRPQDRQFILSSKKLLLSDSGFYLCAWSPREGLEQFFGPGTRLTVL.

As regards this clone: The junction shows a germline mismatch at one end, possibly a read error. The DNA for the CDR3 is TGCGCTAGCAACGCAGGCACAGATACGCAGTATTTT. Amino acid sequence: CASNAGTDTQYF. The chain links TRBV5-1 to TRBJ2-3, with D unclear. Germline V gene lookup returns CDR1 SGHRS and CDR2 YFSETQ. This CDR3 contains 12 residues.

The chain joins TRBV6-5 to TRBJ1-1; maybe TRBD1 (5 bases). From germline, CDR1 is MNHEY and CDR2 SVGAGI. The CDR3 runs to 15 residues. Trimming removed 7 bases from V and 8 bases from J, with 23 bases in between. CDR3 nucleotide sequence: TGTGCCAGCAAGTTCGGGGGGTCGATCAGTTCGGAAGCTTTCTTT. Translated: CASKFGGSISSEAFF.

This chain uses TRBV7-3 with TRBJ2-1, with 10 positions matching TRBD2. Germline V CDR1 and CDR2: SGHTA, FQGTGA. The CDR3 is 16 residues long. J gave up 6 bases and V 5 bases, and 10 bases lay outside the gene matches. The CDR3 coding sequence is TGTGCCAGCAGCGAGACGGGGGCTAGCGGGGGCAATGAGCAGTTCTTC. This codes for CASSETGASGGNEQFF. Supplemented by reference TRBV7-3 and TRBJ2-1, the full variable domain reads GAGVSQTPSNKVTEKGKYVELRCDPISGHTALYWYRQSLGQGPEFLIYFQGTGAADDSGLPNDRFFAVRPEGSVSTLKIQRTERGDSAVYLCASSETGASGGNEQFFGPGTRLTVL.

The V gene is TRBV19, the J gene TRBJ1-1, with TRBD1 identical over 10 bases. The J segment lost 6 bases and the V segment lost 11 bases, leaving 12 bases of the junction unmatched. Germline V gives CDR1 LNHDA, CDR2 SQIVND (reference sequence). The CDR3 has 14 amino acids. The DNA for the CDR3 is TGTGCCTCTTCCTGGGGGACAGGGGCTTCTGAAGCTTTCTTT. Its translation is CASSWGTGASEAFF.

This clone was seen at least ten times. Here the CDR3 reads CASSLNRFGTELLYYGYTF. The CDR3 DNA is TGTGCCAGCAGCTTGAATAGGTTCGGGACAGAACTATTGTACTATGGCTACACCTTC. This chain uses TRBV5-6 with TRBJ1-2, with 7 bases lining up with TRBD1. Germline trimming cut 1 base from V and 3 bases from J; bases unmatched to any gene: 18. The CDR3 runs 19 residues. The germline gives CDR1 SGHDT, CDR2 YYEEEE.

The V gene is TRBV11-2, the J gene TRBJ2-1; D unclear. Looked up from germline, CDR1 is SGHAT and CDR2 is FQNNGV. The CDR3 is 14 residues long. V gave up 5 bases and J gave up 7 bases, with 15 bases separating them. The CDR3, as DNA: TGTGCCAGCAGCGTGACCACGGGTTTTAATGAGCAGTTCTTC. Translating gives CASSVTTGFNEQFF. The variable domain in full, completed from reference TRBV11-2 and TRBJ2-1, reads EAGVAQSPRYKIIEKRQSVAFWCNPISGHATLYWYQQILGQGPKLLIQFQNNGVVDDSQLPKDRFSAERLKGVDSTLKIQPAKLEDSAVYLCASSVTTGFNEQFFGPGTRLTVL.

This clone came up a few times. The J gene is TRBJ1-2, the V gene TRBV9, with D perhaps matching TRBD1 (6 bases). CDR1 and CDR2 (germline): SGDLS, YYNGEE. The germline V and J ends were trimmed by 0 bases and 0 bases, with 9 bases remaining between them. The CDR3 is 15 amino acids. CDR3 region: CASSVGGTSNYGYTF. In DNA form, the CDR3 reads TGTGCCAGCAGCGTAGGGGGGACATCTAACTATGGCTACACCTTC.

This clone has a handful of counts. V gene TRBV5-4 combines with J gene TRBJ2-7; D might be TRBD1 (6 bases). Germline V CDR1 and CDR2: SGHNT, YYREEE (reference sequence). V lost 4 bases and J 4 bases, leaving 9 bases between the germline ends. The CDR3 runs to 12 residues. CDR3 sequence reads: CASSTQGYEQYF. CDR3 bases: TGTGCCAGCAGCACCCAGGGGTACGAGCAGTACTTC.

The table lists this clone with a few counts. CDR3 DNA sequence: TGTGCCAGCAGTGAACCCAGGGGCTACGAGCAGTACTTC. Protein sequence: CASSEPRGYEQYF. The chain joins TRBV25-1 to TRBJ2-7; tentatively, D is TRBD1 (6 bases). Germline V gene sequence: CDR1 MGHDK, CDR2 SYGVNS. Trimming took 2 bases from V and 3 from J, leaving 8 bases between them. The CDR3 totals 13 residues.

The rearrangement uses TRBV11-2 and TRBJ1-1, with TRBD1 identical over 12 bases. Germline CDR1 and CDR2: SGHAT and FQNNGV. The CDR3 is made up of 16 amino acids. Trimming at V came to 1 base and at J to 5 bases, leaving 5 bases not matched to a gene. The CDR3 is CASSLGGQGARTEAFF. The CDR3 region has the DNA TGTGCCAGCAGCTTAGGGGGACAGGGGGCGCGGACTGAAGCTTTCTTT.

The table lists this clone with a count of one. The V and J genes are TRBV5-4 and TRBJ2-5; D is perhaps TRBD1 (6 bases). The J call may be wrong; the DNA end is better matched by TRBJ2-7. CDR1 is SGHNT and CDR2 is YYREEE in the germline V gene (reference sequence). This CDR3 is 13 amino acids long. This CDR3 is CASSATGVYEQYF. CDR3 bases: TGTGCCAGCAGCGCGACAGGAGTGTACGAGCAGTACTTC.

J is TRBJ2-5 and V is TRBV5-1; maybe TRBD1 (6 bases). The J call is uncertain, as TRBJ2-7 better fits the DNA end. The CDR3 consists of 14 residues. The germline gives CDR1 SGHRS, CDR2 YFSETQ. CDR3 nucleotides: TGCGCCAGCAGCCCGGGATGGGGGCAGAACGAGCAGTACTTC. This sequence encodes CASSPGWGQNEQYF.

J is TRBJ1-4 and V is TRBV5-1; D might be TRBD1 (5 bases). CDR3 size: 13 residues. CDR1 and CDR2 (germline): SGHRS, YFSETQ. The germline V and J ends were trimmed by 3 bases and 7 bases, with 10 bases remaining between them. This CDR3 reads CASSSGDGEKLFF. CDR3 coding DNA: TGCGCCAGCAGCTCGGGGGATGGTGAAAAACTGTTTTTT. Complete variable domain (other parts from reference TRBV5-1 and TRBJ1-4): KAGVTQTPRYLIKTRGQQVTLSCSPISGHRSVSWYQQTPGQGLQFLFEYFSETQRNKGNFPGRFSGRQFSNSRSEMNVSTLELGDSALYLCASSSGDGEKLFFGSGTQLSVL.

The rearrangement joins TRBV28 to TRBJ1-4; D is unclear. Trimming removed 5 bases from V and 0 bases from J, with 7 bases in between. The CDR3 runs to 14 residues. Per the germline V gene, CDR1 is MDHEN and CDR2 is SYDVKM. The CDR3: CASSHRATNEKLFF. The CDR3, as DNA: TGTGCCAGCAGTCATAGAGCAACTAATGAAAAACTGTTTTTT.

The V call is TRBV30, the J call TRBJ2-7, with D possibly being TRBD2 (5 bases). The CDR3 is 13 amino acids. CDR1 is GTSNPN and CDR2 is SVGIG in the germline V gene (reference sequence). Trimming stripped 2 bases from V and 0 bases from J, with 8 bases between. As DNA, the CDR3 is TGTGCCTGGAGTCGGGGATTCTCCTACGAGCAGTACTTC. Its translation: CAWSRGFSYEQYF.

This clone occurred a few times. Mismatch with germline at one junction end may stem from a read error. The V call is TRBV7-7, the J call TRBJ2-7, with TRBD2 matching 14 bases. The CDR3 covers 16 residues. Per germline, CDR1 SSHAT and CDR2 FNYEAQ (reference sequence). For the CDR3, the DNA is TGTGCTAGCAGCCCAGGGACTAGCGGGAGCGGTTACGAGCAGTACTTC. Translated: CASSPGTSGSGYEQYF.

This sequence joins TRBV30 and TRBJ2-5; D remains unclear. The CDR3 contains 15 residues. Between the trimmed V and J ends, which lost 2 bases and 3 bases, there was a span of 16 bases. Germline values: CDR1 GTSNPN, CDR2 SVGIG (reference sequence). CDR3 loop: CAWSPPRLNKETQYF. DNA for the CDR3: TGTGCCTGGAGTCCCCCCCGACTGAATAAAGAGACCCAGTACTTC. Full variable domain (remainder filled in from reference TRBV30 and TRBJ2-5): SQTIHQWPATLVQPVGSPLSLECTVEGTSNPNLYWYRQAAGRGLQLLFYSVGIGQISSEVPQNLSASRPQDRQFILSSKKLLLSDSGFYLCAWSPPRLNKETQYFGPGTRLLVL.

The chain links TRBV14 to TRBJ2-5; D unclear. The CDR3 is 13 amino acids. Germline values: CDR1 SGHDN, CDR2 FVKESK. V lost 1 base to trimming and J lost 4 bases, with 7 bases between them. CDR3 DNA: TGTGCCAGCAGCCAAGCCCTCGTAGAGACCCAGTACTTC. It translates to CASSQALVETQYF.

The V gene is TRBV21-1, the J gene TRBJ1-3; the tabulated D call, TRBD1, remains unverified against the DNA. TRBV21-1 is labeled a pseudogene. The CDR3 runs 18 residues. CDR3 amino acids: CASSKKGPIQGPGNTIYF. In DNA, the CDR3 is TGTGCCAGCAGCAAAAAGGGCCCAATACAGGGGCCAGGAAACACCATATATTTT.

This chain joins TRBV9 and TRBJ2-3; possible D gene TRBD1, 6 bases. Trimming took off 5 bases at V and 1 base at J, with 8 bases between the two ends. Germline loops: CDR1 SGDLS, CDR2 YYNGEE. There are 13 residues in the CDR3. CDR3 in amino acids: CASSEGGTDTQYF. The CDR3 region has the DNA TGTGCCAGCAGTGAGGGGGGCACAGATACGCAGTATTTT.

V gene TRBV11-2 combines with J gene TRBJ2-3; TRBD2 matches at 13 bases. V gave up 5 bases and J gave up 4 bases; unmatched junction bases: 9. Per the germline V gene, CDR1 is SGHAT and CDR2 is FQNNGV. CDR3 length: 17 amino acids. DNA for the CDR3: TGTGCCAGCAGCCCCCGGACTAGCGGGAGAGGATCAGATACGCAGTATTTT. Amino acids: CASSPRTSGRGSDTQYF.

The chain is built from TRBV4-1 and TRBJ2-3; 9 nucleotides align to TRBD2. V trimming: 6 bases; J trimming: 5 bases; junction bases outside the gene matches: 12. In germline, CDR1 is MGHRA, CDR2 YSYEKL. The CDR3 extends over 16 amino acids. Written as DNA, the CDR3 is TGCGCCAGCAGTCGAGCGCGGGGGGGGGCTGGAGATACGCAGTATTTT. The encoded protein is CASSRARGGAGDTQYF.

This clone has more than one count but fewer than ten. This rearrangement joins TRBV7-2 to TRBJ1-1; TRBD1 matches 11 bases. CDR1 and CDR2 (germline): SGHTA, FQGNSA. The V and J ends lost 5 bases and 7 bases, in that order; junction bases with no gene match: 9. This CDR3 is 15 amino acids long. Here the CDR3 reads CASSVDRGQIDEAFF. The CDR3 DNA is TGTGCCAGCAGCGTGGACAGGGGGCAAATTGATGAAGCTTTCTTT.

This sequence joins TRBV7-3 and TRBJ2-1, with D tentatively TRBD1 (6 bases). Germline V gene data show CDR1 as SGHTA and CDR2 as FQGTGA. With 5 bases removed from V and 0 bases from J, the gap between germline ends came to 11 bases. CDR3 length: 15 amino acids. The CDR3 protein is CASSVQGSSYNEQFF. In DNA form, the CDR3 reads TGTGCCAGCAGCGTACAGGGTAGCTCCTACAATGAGCAGTTCTTC.

The chain links TRBV7-9 to TRBJ2-5, with D possibly matching TRBD2 (5 bases). V lost 4 bases and J lost 5, with 14 bases in between. Germline CDR1 is SEHNR and CDR2 is FQNEAQ (reference sequence). The CDR3 length is 14 residues. Here the CDR3 reads CASSSTTLWETQYF. CDR3 in DNA: TGTGCCAGCAGCTCGACTACCCTCTGGGAGACCCAGTACTTC.

V is TRBV19 and J is TRBJ2-2, with D possibly matching TRBD2 (5 bases). The CDR3 has 14 residues. Germline-derived CDR1 and CDR2 are LNHDA and SQIVND (reference sequence). V dropped 6 bases and J dropped 3 bases, with 11 bases sitting between them. Written as DNA, the CDR3 is TGTGCCAGTAGCCTCGGAGGTTACACCGGGGAGCTGTTTTTT. This translates into CASSLGGYTGELFF. Together with reference TRBV19 and TRBJ2-2, the CDR3 gives the full variable domain: DGGITQSPKYLFRKEGQNVTLSCEQNLNHDAMYWYRQDPGQGLRLIYYSQIVNDFQKGDIAEGYSVSREKKESFPLTVTSAQKNPTAFYLCASSLGGYTGELFFGEGSRLTVL.